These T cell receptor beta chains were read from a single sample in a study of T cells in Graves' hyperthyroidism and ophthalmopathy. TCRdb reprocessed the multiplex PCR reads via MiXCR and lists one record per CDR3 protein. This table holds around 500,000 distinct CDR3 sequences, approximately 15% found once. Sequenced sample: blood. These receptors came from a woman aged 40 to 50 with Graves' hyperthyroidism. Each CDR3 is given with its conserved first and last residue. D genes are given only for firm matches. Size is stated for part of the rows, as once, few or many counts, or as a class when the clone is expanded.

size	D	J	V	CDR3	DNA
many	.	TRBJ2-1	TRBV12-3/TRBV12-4	CASSSGGADPPHNEQFF	TGTGCCAGCAGTTCAGGGGGGGCCGACCCCCCTCACAATGAGCAGTTCTTC
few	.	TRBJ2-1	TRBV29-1	CSVTAGHYNEQFF	TGCAGCGTTACAGCGGGACACTACAATGAGCAGTTCTTC
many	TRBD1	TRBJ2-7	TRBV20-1	CSAKDRAYEQYF	TGCAGTGCTAAGGACAGGGCCTACGAGCAGTACTTC
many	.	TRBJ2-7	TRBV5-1	CASSSHGGGTYEQYF	TGCGCCAGCAGCTCCCATGGGGGCGGCACCTACGAGCAGTACTTC
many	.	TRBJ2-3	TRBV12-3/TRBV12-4	CASSLSGRLTDTQYF	TGTGCCAGCAGTTTATCTGGAAGACTCACAGATACGCAGTATTTT
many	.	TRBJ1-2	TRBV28	CASRYRDRYGYTF	TGTGCCAGCAGGTACCGGGACCGTTATGGCTACACCTTC
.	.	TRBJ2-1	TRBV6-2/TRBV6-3	CANNYYNEQFF	TGTGCCAACAATTACTACAATGAGCAGTTCTTC
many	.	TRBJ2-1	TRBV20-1	CSAGPGNEQFF	TGCAGTGCTGGCCCAGGGAATGAGCAGTTCTTC
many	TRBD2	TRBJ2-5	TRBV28	CASSFDRLAGEETQYF	TGTGCCAGCAGTTTTGATCGACTAGCGGGTGAAGAGACCCAGTACTTC
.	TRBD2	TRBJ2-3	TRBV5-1	CASSLIPAGLAKDTQYF	TGCGCCAGCAGCTTGATCCCAGCGGGACTAGCAAAGGATACGCAGTATTTT
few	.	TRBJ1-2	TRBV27	CASTDGYGYTF	TGTGCCAGCACGGACGGCTATGGCTACACCTTC
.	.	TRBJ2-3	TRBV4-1	CASSQDIGQTTDTQYF	TGCGCCAGCAGCCAAGATATCGGACAGACCACAGATACGCAGTATTTT
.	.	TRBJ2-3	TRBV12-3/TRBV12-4	CASSRRDFNTDTQYF	TGTGCCAGCAGCCGGAGGGACTTTAACACAGATACGCAGTATTTT
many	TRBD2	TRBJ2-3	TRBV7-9	CASSTAPLAGADTQYF	TGTGCCAGCAGCACAGCTCCACTAGCGGGAGCAGATACGCAGTATTTT
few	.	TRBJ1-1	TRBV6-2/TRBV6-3	CASRWTNTEAFF	TGTGCCAGCAGATGGACAAACACTGAAGCTTTCTTT
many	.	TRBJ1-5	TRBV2	CASSRDASNQPQHF	TGTGCCAGCAGTAGGGACGCGAGTAATCAGCCCCAGCATTTT
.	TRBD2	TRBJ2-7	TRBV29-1	CSATSGNYEQYF	TGCAGCGCGACTAGCGGCAACTACGAGCAGTACTTC
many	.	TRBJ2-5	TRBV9	CASSVAAGMRETQYF	TGTGCCAGCAGCGTAGCGGCAGGAATGAGGGAGACCCAGTACTTC
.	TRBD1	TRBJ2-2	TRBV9	CASSFGQGLESPGELFF	TGCGCCAGCAGCTTCGGACAGGGGTTAGAGTCTCCGGGGGAGCTGTTTTTT
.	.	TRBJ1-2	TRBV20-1	CSARDHGGTDYGYTF	TGCAGTGCTAGAGATCACGGGGGGACTGACTATGGCTACACCTTC
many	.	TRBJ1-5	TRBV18	CASSLGRSSQPQHF	TGTGCCAGCTCACTCGGGAGGTCGAGTCAGCCCCAGCATTTT
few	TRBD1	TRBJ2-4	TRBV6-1	CATGTGGVQNIQYF	TGTGCCACGGGGACAGGGGGTGTCCAAAACATTCAGTACTTC
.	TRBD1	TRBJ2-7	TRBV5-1	CASSPTTGHSSYEQYF	TGCGCCAGCAGCCCAACGACAGGGCACAGCTCCTACGAGCAGTACTTC
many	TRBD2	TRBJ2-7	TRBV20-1	CSARDSGGRDYEQYF	TGCAGTGCTAGAGATAGTGGCGGGAGAGACTACGAGCAGTACTTC
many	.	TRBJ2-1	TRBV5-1	CASSLEGGGRKNEQFF	TGCGCCAGCAGCTTGGAAGGAGGGGGTCGGAAGAATGAGCAGTTCTTC
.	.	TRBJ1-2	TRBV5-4	CASSLTDVGYTF	TGTGCCAGCAGCTTGACAGACGTTGGCTACACCTTC
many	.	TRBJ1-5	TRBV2	CASSEVLSNQPQHF	TGTGCCAGCAGTGAGGTTCTGAGCAATCAGCCCCAGCATTTT
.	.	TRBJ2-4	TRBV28	CASSLTDIAKNIQYF	TGTGCCAGCAGTTTAACAGATATAGCCAAAAACATTCAGTACTTC
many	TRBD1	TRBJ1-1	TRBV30	CAWSVARDSEAFF	TGTGCCTGGAGTGTAGCGAGGGACAGTGAAGCTTTCTTT